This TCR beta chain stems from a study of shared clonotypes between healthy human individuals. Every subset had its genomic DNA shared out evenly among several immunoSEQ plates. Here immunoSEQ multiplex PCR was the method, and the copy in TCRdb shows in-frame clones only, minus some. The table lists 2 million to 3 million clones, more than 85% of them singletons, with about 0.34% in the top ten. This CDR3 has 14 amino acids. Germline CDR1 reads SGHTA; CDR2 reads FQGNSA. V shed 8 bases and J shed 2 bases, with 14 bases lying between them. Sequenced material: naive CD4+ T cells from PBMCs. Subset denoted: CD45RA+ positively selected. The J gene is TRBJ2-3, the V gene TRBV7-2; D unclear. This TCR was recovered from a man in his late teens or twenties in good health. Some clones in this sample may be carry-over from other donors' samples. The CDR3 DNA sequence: TGTGCCAGCCAAAGTCTCGAGGACACAGATACGCAGTATTTT. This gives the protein CASQSLEDTDTQYF.